This TCR beta chain was obtained from a study of human T cells and chemical hapten exposure. Study findings and constraints: Patch test score was positively correlated with the counts of TCRs that had expanded at PT1.

MiXCR, run by TCRdb on the RACE reads, gives a single entry per CDR3 protein. The data hold 280,000 or so distinct CDR3 sequences, with approximately 7.5% observed a single time. This clonotype appeared many times. Antigen unknown. In germline, CDR1 is SGHTA, CDR2 FQGNSA. With 4 bases removed from V and 4 bases from J, the gap between germline ends came to 14 bases. The CDR3 has 15 residues. Time point defined: pre-sensitization, week 0. The treatment here: therapeutic diphenylcyclopropenone sensitization with weekly scalp DPC. Sequencing used whole blood, obtained in connection with sensitization to the hapten diphenylcyclopropenone (DPC). The origin of this receptor is a man aged 18 to 35 with alopecia areata. Some clones in this sample may be carry-over from other donors' samples. This sequence joins TRBV7-2 and TRBJ2-1; TRBD2 is a possible D gene (6 bases). CDR3 bases: TGTGCCAGCAGCTGGGGGGTAGGAATATACAATGAGCAGTTCTTC. This sequence encodes CASSWGVGIYNEQFF.